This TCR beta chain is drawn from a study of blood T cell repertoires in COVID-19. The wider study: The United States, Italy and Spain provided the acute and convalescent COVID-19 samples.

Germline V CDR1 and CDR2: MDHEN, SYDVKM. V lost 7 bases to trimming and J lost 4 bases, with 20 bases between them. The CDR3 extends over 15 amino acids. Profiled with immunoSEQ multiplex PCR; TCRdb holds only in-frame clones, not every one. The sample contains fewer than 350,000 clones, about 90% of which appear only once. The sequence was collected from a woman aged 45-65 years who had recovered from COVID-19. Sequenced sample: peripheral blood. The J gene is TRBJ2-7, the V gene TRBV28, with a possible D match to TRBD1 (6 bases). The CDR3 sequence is CASTSYRDRRYEQYF. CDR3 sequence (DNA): TGTGCCAGCACCTCGTACAGGGACCGCCGGTACGAGCAGTACTTC.